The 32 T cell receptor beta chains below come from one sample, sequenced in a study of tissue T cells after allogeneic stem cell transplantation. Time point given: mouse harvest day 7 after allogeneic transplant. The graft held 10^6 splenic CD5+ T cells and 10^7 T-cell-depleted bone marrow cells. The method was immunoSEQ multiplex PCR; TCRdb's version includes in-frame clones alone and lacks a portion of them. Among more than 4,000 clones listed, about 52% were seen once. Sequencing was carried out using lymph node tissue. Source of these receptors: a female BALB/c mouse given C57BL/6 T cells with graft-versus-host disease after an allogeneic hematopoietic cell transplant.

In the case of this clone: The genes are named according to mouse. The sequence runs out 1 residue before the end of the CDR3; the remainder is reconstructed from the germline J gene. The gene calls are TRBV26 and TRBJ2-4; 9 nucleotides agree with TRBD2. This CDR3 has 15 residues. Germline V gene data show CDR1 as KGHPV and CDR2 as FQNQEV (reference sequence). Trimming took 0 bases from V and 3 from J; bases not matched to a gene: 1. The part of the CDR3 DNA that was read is TGTGCCAGCAGTCTGTCTGGGGGGGCCCAAAACACCTTGTAC. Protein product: CASSLSGGAQNTLY. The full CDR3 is CASSLSGGAQNTLYF.

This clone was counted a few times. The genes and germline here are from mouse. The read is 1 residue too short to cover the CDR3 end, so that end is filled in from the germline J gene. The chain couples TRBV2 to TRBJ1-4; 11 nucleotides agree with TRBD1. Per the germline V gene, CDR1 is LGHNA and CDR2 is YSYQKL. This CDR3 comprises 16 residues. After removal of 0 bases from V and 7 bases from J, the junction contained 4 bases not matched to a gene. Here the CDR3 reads CASSQDKDRGLERLFF. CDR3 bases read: TGTGCCAGCAGCCAAGACAAGGACAGGGGGCTCGAAAGATTATTT. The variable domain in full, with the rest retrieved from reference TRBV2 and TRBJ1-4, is DPKIIQKPKYLVAVTGSEKILICEQYLGHNAMYWYRQSAKKPLEFMFSYSYQKLMDNQTASSRFQPQSSKKNHLDLQITALKPDDSATYFCASSQDKDRGLERLFFGHGTKLSVL.

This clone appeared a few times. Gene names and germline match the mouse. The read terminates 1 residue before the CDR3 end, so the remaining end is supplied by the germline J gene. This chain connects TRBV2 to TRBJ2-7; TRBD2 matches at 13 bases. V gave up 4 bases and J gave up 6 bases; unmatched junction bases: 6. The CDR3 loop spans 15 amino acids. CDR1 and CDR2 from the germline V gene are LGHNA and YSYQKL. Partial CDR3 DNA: TGTGCCAGCAGCCCCGGACTGGGGGGGCGCGTTGAACAGTAC. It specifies CASSPGLGGRVEQY. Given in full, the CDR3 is CASSPGLGGRVEQYF.

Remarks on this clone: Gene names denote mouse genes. CDR3 bases read: TGTGCCAGCAGTCCGGACAGCCTCTATGCTGAGCAGTTC. Residues: CASSPDSLYAEQF. The CDR3 in full is CASSPDSLYAEQFF. V gene TRBV26 combines with J gene TRBJ2-1; TRBD1 is a possible D gene (6 bases). The read terminates 1 residue ahead of where the CDR3 ends, so the germline J gene completes it. The CDR3 is 14 amino acids. From germline, CDR1 is KGHPV and CDR2 FQNQEV (reference sequence). V was cut by 4 bases and J by 3 bases, with 10 bases left in between.

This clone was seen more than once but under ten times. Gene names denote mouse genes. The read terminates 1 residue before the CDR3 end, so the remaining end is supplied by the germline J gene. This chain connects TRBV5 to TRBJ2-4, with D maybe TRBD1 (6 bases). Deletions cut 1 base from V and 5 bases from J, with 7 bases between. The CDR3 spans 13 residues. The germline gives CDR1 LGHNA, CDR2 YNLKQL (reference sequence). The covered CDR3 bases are TGTGCCAGCAGCCAAGGAGGGGGAAACACCTTGTAC. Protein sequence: CASSQGGGNTLY. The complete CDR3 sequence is CASSQGGGNTLYF.

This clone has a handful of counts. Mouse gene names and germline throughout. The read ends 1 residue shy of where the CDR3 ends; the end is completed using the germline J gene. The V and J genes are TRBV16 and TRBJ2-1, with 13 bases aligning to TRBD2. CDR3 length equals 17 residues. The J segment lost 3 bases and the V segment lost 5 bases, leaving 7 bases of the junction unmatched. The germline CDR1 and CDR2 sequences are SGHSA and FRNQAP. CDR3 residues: CASSPGLGGRSYAEQFF. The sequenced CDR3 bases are TGTGCAAGCAGCCCAGGACTGGGGGGGCGGAGCTATGCTGAGCAGTTC.

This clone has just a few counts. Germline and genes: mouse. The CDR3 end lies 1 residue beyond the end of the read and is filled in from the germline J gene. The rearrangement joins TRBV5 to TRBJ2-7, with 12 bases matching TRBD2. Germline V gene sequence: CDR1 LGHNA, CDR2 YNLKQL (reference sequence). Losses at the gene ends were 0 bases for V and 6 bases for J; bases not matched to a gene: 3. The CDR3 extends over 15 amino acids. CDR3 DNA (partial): TGTGCCAGCAGCCAAGATTTGGACTGGGGGGGTGAACAGTAC. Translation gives CASSQDLDWGGEQY. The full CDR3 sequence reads CASSQDLDWGGEQYF.

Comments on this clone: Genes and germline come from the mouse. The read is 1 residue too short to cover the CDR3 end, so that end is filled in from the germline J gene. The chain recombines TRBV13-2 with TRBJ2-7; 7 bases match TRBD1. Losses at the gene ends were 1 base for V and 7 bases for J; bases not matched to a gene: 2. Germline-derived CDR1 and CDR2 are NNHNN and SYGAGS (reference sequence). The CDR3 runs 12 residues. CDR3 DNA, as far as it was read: TGTGCCAGCGGTGATCAGGGGGAAGAACAGTAC. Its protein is CASGDQGEEQY. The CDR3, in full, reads CASGDQGEEQYF.

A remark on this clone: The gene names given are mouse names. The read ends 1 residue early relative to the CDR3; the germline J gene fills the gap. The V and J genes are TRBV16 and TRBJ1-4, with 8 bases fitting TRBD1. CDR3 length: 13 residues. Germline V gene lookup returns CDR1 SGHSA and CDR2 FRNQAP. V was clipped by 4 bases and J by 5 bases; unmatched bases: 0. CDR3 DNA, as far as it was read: TGTGCAAGCAGCTGGACAGGGAACGAAAGATTATTT. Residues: CASSWTGNERLF. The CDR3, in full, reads CASSWTGNERLFF.

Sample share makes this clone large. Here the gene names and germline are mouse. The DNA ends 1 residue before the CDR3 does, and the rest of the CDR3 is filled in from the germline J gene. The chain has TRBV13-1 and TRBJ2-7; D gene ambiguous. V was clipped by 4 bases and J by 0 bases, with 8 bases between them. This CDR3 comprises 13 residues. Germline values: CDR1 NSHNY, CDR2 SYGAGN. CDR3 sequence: CASSRGSSYEQYF. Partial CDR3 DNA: TGTGCCAGCAGTCGAGGGAGCTCCTATGAACAGTAC.

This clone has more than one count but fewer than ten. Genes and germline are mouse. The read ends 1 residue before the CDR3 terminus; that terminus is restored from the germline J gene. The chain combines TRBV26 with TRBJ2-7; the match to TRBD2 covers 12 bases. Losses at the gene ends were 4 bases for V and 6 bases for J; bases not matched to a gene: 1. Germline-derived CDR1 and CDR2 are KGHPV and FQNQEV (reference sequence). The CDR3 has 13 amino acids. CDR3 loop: CASSRDWGAEQYF. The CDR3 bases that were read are TGTGCCAGCAGTCGGGACTGGGGGGCTGAACAGTAC.

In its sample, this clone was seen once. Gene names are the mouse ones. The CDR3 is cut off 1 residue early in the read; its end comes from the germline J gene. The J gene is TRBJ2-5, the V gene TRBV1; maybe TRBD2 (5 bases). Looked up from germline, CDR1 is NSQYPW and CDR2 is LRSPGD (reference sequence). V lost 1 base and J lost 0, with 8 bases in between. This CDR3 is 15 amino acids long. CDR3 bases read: TGCACCTGCAGTGCAGTTGGGGTTAACCAAGACACCCAGTAC. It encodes CTCSAVGVNQDTQY. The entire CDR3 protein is CTCSAVGVNQDTQYF.

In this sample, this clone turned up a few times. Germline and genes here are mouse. Partial CDR3 DNA: TGTGCCAGCAGCACAGGGACAGGTAATTCTGGAAATACGCTCTAT. Its translation is CASSTGTGNSGNTLY. The whole CDR3 protein reads CASSTGTGNSGNTLYF. The chain carries TRBV26 and TRBJ1-3; TRBD1 matches 8 bases. The CDR3 end falls 1 residue outside the read, so it is completed with the germline J gene. This CDR3 is 16 amino acids long. The trim removed 6 bases at V and 0 bases at J, leaving 7 bases unmatched. Per the germline V gene, CDR1 is KGHPV and CDR2 is FQNQEV (reference sequence).

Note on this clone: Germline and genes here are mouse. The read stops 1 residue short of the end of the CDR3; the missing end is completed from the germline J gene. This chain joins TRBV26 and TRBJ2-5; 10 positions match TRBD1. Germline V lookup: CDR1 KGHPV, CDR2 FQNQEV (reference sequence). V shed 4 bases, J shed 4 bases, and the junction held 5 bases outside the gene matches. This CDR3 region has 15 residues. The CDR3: CASSRPGQGKDTQYF. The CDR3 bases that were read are TGTGCCAGCAGTCGTCCGGGACAGGGGAAAGACACCCAGTAC.

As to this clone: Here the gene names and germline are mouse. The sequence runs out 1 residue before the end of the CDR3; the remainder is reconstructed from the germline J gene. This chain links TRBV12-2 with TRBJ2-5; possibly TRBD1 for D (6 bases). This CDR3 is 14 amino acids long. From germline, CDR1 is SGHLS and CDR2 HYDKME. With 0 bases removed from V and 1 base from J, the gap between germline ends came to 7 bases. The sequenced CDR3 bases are TGTGCCAGCTCTCTCGGGACATACCAAGACACCCAGTAC. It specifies CASSLGTYQDTQY. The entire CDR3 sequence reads CASSLGTYQDTQYF.

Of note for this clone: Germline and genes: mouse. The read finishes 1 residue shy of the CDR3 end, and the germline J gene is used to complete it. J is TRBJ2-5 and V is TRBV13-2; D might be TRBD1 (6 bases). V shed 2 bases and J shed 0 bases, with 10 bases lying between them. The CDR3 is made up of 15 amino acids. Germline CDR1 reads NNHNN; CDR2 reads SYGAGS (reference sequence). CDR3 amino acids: CASGEGTNNQDTQYF. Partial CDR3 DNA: TGTGCCAGCGGTGAGGGGACAAATAACCAAGACACCCAGTAC.

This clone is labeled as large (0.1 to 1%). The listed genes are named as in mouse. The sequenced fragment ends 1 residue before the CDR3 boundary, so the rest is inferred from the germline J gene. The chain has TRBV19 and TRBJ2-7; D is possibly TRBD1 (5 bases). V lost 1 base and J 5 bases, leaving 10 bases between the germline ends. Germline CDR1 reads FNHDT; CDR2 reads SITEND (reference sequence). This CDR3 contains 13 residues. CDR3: CASSIQGSNEQYF. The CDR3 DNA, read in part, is TGTGCCAGCAGTATACAGGGAAGTAATGAACAGTAC.

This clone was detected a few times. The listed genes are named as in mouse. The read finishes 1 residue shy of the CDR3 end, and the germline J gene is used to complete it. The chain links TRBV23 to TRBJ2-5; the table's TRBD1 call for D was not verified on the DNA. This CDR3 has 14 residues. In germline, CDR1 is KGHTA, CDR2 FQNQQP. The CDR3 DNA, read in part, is TGCTCCAGCAGTCAATGGACAGGGGGAGACACCCAGTAC. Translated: CSSSQWTGGDTQY. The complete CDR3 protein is CSSSQWTGGDTQYF.

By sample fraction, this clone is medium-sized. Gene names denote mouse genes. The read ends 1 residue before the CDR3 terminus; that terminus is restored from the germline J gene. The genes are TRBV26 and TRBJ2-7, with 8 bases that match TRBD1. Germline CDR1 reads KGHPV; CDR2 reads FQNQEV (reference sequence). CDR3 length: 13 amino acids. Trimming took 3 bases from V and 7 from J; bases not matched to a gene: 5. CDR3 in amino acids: CASSLQGALEQYF. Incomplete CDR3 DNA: TGTGCCAGCAGTCTCCAGGGGGCGCTGGAACAGTAC.

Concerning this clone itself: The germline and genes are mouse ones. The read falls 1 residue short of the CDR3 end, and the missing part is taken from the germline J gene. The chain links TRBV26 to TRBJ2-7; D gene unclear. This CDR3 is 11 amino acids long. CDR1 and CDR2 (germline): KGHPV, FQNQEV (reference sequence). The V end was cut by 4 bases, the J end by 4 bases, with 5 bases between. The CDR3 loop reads CASSPHYEQYF. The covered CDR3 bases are TGTGCCAGCAGTCCCCATTATGAACAGTAC.

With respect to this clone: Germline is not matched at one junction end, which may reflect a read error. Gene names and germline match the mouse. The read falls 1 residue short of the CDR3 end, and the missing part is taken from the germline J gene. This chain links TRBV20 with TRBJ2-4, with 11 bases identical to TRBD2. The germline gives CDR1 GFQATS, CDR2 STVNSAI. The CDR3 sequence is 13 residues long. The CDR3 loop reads CGAGDWGQNTLYF. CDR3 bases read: TGTGGTGCTGGGGACTGGGGGCAAAACACCTTGTAC.

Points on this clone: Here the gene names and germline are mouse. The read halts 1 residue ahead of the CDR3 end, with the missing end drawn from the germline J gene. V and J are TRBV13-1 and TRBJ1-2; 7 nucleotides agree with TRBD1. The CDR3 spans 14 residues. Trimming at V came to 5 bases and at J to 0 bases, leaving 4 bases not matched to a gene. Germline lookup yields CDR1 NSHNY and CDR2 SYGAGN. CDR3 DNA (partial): TGTGCCAGCAGCCCGGGACAGCCAAACTCCGACTACACC. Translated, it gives CASSPGQPNSDYT. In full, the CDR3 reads CASSPGQPNSDYTF.

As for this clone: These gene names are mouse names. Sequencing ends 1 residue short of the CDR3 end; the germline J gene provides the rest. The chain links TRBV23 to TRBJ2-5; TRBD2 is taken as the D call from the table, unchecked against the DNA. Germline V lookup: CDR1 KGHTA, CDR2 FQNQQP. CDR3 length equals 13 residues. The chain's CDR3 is CSSSRTGQDTQYF. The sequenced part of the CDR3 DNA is TGCTCCAGCAGTCGGACTGGGCAAGACACCCAGTAC.

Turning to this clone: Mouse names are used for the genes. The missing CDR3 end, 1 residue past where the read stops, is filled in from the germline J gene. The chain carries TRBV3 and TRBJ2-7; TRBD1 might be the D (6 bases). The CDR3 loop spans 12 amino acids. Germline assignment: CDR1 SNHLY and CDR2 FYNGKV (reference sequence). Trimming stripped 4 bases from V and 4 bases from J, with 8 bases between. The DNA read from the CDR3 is TGTGCCAGCAGCTGGGACAAATATGAACAGTAC. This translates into CASSWDKYEQY. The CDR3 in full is CASSWDKYEQYF.

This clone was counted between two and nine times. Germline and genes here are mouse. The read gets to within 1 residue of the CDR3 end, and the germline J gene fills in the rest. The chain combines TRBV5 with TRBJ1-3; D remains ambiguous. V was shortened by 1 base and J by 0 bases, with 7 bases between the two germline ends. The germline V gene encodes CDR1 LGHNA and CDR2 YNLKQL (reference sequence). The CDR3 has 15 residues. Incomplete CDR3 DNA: TGTGCCAGCAGCCAAGGCCCAAATTCTGGAAATACGCTCTAT. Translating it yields CASSQGPNSGNTLY. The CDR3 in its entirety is CASSQGPNSGNTLYF.

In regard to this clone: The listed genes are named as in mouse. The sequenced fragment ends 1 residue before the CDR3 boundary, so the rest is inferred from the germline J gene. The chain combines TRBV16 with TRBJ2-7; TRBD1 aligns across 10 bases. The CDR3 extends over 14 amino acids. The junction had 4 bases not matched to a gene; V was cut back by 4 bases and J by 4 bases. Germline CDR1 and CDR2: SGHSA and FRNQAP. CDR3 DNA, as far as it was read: TGTGCAAGCAGCTCCTGGGACAGGGGTTATGAACAGTAC. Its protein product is CASSSWDRGYEQY. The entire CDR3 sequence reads CASSSWDRGYEQYF.

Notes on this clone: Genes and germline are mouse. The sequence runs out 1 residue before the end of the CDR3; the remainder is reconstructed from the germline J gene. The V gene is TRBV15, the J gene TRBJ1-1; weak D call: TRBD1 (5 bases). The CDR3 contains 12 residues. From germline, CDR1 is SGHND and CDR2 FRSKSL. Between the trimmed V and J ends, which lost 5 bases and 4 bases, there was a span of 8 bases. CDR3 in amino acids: CASSMDTTEVFF. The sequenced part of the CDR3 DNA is TGTGCCAGCAGTATGGACACCACAGAAGTCTTC.

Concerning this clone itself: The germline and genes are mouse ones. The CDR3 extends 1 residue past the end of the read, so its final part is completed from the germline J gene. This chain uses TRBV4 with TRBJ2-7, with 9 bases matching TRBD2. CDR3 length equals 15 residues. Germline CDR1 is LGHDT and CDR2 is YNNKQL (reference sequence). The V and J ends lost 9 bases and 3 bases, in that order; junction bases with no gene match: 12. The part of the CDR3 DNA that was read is TGTGCCAGAGCCCCCTGGGGGGGGCGTGACTATGAACAGTAC. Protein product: CARAPWGGRDYEQY. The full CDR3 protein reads CARAPWGGRDYEQYF.

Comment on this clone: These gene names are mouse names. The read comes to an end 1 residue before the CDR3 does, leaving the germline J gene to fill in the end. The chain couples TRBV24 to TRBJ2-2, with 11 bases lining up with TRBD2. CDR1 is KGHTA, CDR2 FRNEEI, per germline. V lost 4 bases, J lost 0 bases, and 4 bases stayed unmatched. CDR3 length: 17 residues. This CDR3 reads CASSPRLGGANTGQLYF. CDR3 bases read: TGTGCCAGCAGTCCTAGACTGGGGGGGGCAAACACCGGGCAGCTCTAC.

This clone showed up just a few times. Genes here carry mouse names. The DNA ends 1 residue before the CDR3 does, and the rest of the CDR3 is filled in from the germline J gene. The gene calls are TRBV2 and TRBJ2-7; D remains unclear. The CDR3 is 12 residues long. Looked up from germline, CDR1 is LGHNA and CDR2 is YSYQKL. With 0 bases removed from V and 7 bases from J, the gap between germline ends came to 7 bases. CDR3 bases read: TGTGCCAGCAGCCAAGAGGGATGGGAACAGTAC. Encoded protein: CASSQEGWEQY. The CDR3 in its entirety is CASSQEGWEQYF.

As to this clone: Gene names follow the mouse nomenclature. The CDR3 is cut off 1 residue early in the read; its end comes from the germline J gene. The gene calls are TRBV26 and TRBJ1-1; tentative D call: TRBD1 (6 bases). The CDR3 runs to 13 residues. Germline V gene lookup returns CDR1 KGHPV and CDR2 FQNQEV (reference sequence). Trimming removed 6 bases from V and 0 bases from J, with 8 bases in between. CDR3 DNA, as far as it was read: TGTGCCAGCAGGGGGACAACAAACACAGAAGTCTTC. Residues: CASRGTTNTEVF. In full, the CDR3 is CASRGTTNTEVFF.

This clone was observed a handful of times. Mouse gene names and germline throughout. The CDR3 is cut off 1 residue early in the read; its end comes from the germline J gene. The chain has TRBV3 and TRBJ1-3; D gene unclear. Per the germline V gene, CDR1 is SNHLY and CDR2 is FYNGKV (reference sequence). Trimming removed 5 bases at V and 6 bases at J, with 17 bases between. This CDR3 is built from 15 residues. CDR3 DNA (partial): TGTGCCAGCAGCATCGCGACAACCTCGGTAAATACGCTCTAT. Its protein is CASSIATTSVNTLY. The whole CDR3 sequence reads CASSIATTSVNTLYF.